Given below is one T cell receptor beta chain in context. This entry belongs to a study of CD8 T cells in Susac syndrome. V was cut by 0 bases and J by 2 bases, with 8 bases left in between. The CDR3 length is 15 residues. Germline assignment: CDR1 SGHVS and CDR2 FQNEAQ. Reverse transcription of 0.5 to 1 ug RNA was performed with random hexamers. TCRdb reanalysed the immunoSEQ multiplex PCR reads using MiXCR and keeps one entry per CDR3 protein. In the table there are 75,000 or so distinct CDR3 sequences, 94% of which are singletons. TEMRA cells underwent FACS enrichment and CD8+ and CD4+ T cells underwent negative isolation.

This clonotype was obtained from a human donor with Susac syndrome. The chain has TRBV7-8 and TRBJ1-5, with TRBD1 as a possible D gene (5 bases). The sequenced material came from CD8+ T cells from PBMCs. This CDR3 reads CASSLARDGNQPQHF. The CDR3 nucleotides read TGTGCCAGCAGCTTAGCCAGGGACGGCAATCAGCCCCAGCATTTT.